This T cell receptor (beta chain) is drawn from a study of OX40 agonist ivuxolimab in advanced cancers. Study outcomes and limitations: Partly responding patients at 0.1-3.0 mg/kg showed some of the smallest clonal expansion. Expanded clones were, on average, more numerous among CD8+ T cells than CD4+.

To note about this clone: Its antigen is undetermined.

Profiled with immunoSEQ multiplex PCR; TCRdb holds only in-frame clones, not every one. The sample yields fewer than 75,000 clones, approximately 89% seen once. V gave up 6 bases and J gave up 3 bases, with 9 bases separating them. Looked up from germline, CDR1 is MNHEY and CDR2 is SVGAGI. The CDR3 totals 13 residues. The clonotype originates from an adult with an advanced solid tumor such as melanoma, head and neck, liver or kidney cancer. Sequencing used CD4+ or CD8+ T cells sorted from blood, obtained in a trial of the OX40 agonist ivuxolimab. The genes are TRBV6-5 and TRBJ2-4, with D uncertain. CDR3 sequence reads: CASRAPGKNIQYF. The CDR3 bases are TGTGCCAGCAGAGCCCCGGGCAAAAACATTCAGTACTTC.